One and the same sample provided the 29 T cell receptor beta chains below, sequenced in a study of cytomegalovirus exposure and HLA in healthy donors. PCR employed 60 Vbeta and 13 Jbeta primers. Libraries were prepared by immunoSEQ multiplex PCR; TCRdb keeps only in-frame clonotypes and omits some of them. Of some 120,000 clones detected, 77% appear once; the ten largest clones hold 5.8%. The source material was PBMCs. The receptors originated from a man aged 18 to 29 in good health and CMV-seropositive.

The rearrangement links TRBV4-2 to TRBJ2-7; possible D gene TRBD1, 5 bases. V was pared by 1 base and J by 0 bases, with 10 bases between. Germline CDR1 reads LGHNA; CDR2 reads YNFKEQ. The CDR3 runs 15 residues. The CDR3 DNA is TGTGCCAGCAGCCAAGTTGGGGCCGGCTCCTACGAGCAGTACTTC. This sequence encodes CASSQVGAGSYEQYF.

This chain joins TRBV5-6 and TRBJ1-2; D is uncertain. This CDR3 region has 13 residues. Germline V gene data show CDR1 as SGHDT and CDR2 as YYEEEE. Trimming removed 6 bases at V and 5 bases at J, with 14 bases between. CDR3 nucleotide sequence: TGTGCCAGCATGGCCCGGCGGGCTTATGGCTACACCTTC. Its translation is CASMARRAYGYTF.

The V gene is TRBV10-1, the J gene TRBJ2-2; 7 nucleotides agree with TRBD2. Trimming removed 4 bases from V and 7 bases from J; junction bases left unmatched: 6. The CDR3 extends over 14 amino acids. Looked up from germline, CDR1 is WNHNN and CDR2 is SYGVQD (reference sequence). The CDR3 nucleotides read TGCGCCAGCAGTGGACGGGAGGAGGGCGGGGAGCTGTTTTTT. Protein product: CASSGREEGGELFF.

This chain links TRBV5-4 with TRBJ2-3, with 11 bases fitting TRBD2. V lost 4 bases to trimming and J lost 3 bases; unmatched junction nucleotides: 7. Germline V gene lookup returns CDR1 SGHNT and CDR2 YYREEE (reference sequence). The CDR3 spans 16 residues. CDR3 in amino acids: CASSRSGREVTDTQYF. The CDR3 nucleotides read TGTGCCAGCAGCCGTAGCGGGAGGGAGGTAACAGATACGCAGTATTTT. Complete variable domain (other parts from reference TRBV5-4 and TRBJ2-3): ETGVTQSPTHLIKTRGQQVTLRCSSQSGHNTVSWYQQALGQGPQFIFQYYREEENGRGNFPPRFSGLQFPNYSSELNVNALELDDSALYLCASSRSGREVTDTQYFGPGTRLTVL.

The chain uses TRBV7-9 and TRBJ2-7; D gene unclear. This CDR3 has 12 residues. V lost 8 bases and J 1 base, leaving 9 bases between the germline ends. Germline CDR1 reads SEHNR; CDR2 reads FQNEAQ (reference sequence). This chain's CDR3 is CASSEQSYEQYF. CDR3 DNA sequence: TGTGCCAGCTCCGAACAGTCCTACGAGCAGTACTTC. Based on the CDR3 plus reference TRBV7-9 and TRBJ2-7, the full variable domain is DTGVSQNPRHKITKRGQNVTFRCDPISEHNRLYWYRQTLGQGPEFLTYFQNEAQLEKSRLLSDRFSAERPKGSFSTLEIQRTEQGDSAMYLCASSEQSYEQYFGPGTRLTVT.

The CDR3 DNA reads as TGTGCCAGCAGCACCGGACAGGGGGCTATCGGCGAGCAGTACTTC. Residues: CASSTGQGAIGEQYF. V is TRBV7-6 and J is TRBJ2-7; 11 bases are a match to TRBD1. V trimming: 5 bases; J trimming: 6 bases; junction bases outside the gene matches: 9. This CDR3 has 15 residues. CDR1 is SGHVS and CDR2 is FNYEAQ in the germline V gene.

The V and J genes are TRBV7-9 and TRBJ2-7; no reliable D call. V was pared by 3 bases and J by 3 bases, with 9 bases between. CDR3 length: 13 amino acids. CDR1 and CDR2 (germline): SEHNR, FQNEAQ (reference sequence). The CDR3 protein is CASSLENDYEQYF. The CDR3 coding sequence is TGTGCCAGCAGCTTGGAGAACGACTACGAGCAGTACTTC. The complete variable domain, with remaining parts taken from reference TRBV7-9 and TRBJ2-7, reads DTGVSQNPRHKITKRGQNVTFRCDPISEHNRLYWYRQTLGQGPEFLTYFQNEAQLEKSRLLSDRFSAERPKGSFSTLEIQRTEQGDSAMYLCASSLENDYEQYFGPGTRLTVT.

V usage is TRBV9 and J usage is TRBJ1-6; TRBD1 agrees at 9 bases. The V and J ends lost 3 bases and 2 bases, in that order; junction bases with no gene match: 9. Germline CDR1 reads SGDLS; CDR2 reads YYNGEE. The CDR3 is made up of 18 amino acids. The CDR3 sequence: CASSGHRDREAYNSPLHF. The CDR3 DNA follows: TGTGCCAGCAGCGGACACCGGGACAGGGAGGCCTATAATTCACCCCTCCACTTT.

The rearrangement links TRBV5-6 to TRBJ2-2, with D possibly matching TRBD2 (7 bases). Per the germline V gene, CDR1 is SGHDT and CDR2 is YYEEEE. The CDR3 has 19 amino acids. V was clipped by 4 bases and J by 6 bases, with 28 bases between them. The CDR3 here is CASSLPTRWGGAESGELFF. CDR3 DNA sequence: TGTGCCAGCAGCCTCCCGACGAGATGGGGGGGGGCTGAATCCGGGGAGCTGTTTTTT. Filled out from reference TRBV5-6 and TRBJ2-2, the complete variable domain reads DAGVTQSPTHLIKTRGQQVTLRCSPKSGHDTVSWYQQALGQGPQFIFQYYEEEERQRGNFPDRFSGHQFPNYSSELNVNALLLGDSALYLCASSLPTRWGGAESGELFFGEGSRLTVL.

The CDR3 DNA sequence: TGTGCCAGCAGCCCTAGGACAGGGAACAATGAGCAGTTCTTC. Amino acid sequence: CASSPRTGNNEQFF. V is TRBV7-8 and J is TRBJ2-1; 8 bases align to TRBD1. CDR1 and CDR2 (germline): SGHVS, FQNEAQ. The CDR3 spans 14 residues. V lost 5 bases and J lost 5; bases outside the gene matches: 5.

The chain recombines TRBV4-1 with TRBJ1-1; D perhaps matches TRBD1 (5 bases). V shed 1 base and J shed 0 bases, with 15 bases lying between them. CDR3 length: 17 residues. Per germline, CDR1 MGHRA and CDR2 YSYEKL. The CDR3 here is CASSQGVGAYMNTEAFF. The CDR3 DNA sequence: TGCGCCAGCAGCCAAGGGGTAGGGGCTTACATGAACACTGAAGCTTTCTTT.

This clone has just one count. The CDR3 nucleotides are TGCGCCAGCAGGCCCAACAGGGGAAACACTGAAGCTTTCTTT. Translation gives CASRPNRGNTEAFF. The genes are TRBV5-1 and TRBJ1-1, with 7 bases fitting TRBD1. CDR1 and CDR2 from the germline V gene are SGHRS and YFSETQ. The CDR3 runs 14 residues. J was trimmed by 2 bases and V by 5 bases; bases with no gene match: 6.

Here the CDR3 reads CASSEPTTTEYTDTQYF. In nucleotides, the CDR3 is TGCGCCAGCAGTGAGCCCACGACTACCGAATACACAGATACGCAGTATTTT. The chain carries TRBV10-2 and TRBJ2-3; a weak D match, TRBD2 (5 bases). This CDR3 region has 17 residues. CDR1 and CDR2 from the germline V gene are WSHSY and SAAADI. The germline V and J ends were trimmed by 2 bases and 2 bases, with 17 bases remaining between them.

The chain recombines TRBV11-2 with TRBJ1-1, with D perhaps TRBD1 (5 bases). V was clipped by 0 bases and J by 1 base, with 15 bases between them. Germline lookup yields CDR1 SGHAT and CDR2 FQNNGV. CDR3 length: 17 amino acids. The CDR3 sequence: CASSLDRALLPNTEAFF. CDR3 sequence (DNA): TGTGCCAGCAGCTTAGACAGGGCCCTACTACCGAACACTGAAGCTTTCTTT.

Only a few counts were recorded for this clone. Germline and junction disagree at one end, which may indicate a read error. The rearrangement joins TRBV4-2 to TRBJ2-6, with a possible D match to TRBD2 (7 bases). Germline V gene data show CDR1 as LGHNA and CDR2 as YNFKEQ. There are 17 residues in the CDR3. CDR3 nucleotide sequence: TGTGCCAGCAGCCAAGATGACGCGGGGGCTGGGGCCAACGGCCTGACTTTC. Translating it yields CASSQDDAGAGANGLTF.

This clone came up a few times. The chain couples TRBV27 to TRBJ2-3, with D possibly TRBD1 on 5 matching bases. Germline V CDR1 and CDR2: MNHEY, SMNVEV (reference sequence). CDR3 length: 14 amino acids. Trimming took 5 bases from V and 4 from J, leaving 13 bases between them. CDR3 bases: TGTGCCAGCAGTCCGAGCAGGGCCGCAGATACGCAGTATTTT. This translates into CASSPSRAADTQYF.

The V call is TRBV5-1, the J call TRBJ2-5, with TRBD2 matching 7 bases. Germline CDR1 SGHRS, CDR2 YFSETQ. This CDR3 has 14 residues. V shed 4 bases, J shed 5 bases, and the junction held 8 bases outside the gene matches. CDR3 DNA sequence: TGCGCCAGCAGCCTTAAAGCGGGACGGGAGACCCAGTACTTC. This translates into CASSLKAGRETQYF.

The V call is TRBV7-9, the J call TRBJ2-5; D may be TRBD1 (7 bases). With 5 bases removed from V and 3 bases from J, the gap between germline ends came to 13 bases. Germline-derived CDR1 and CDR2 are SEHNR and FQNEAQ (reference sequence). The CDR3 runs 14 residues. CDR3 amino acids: CASSRGTAEETQYF. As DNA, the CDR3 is TGTGCCAGCAGCCGCGGGACAGCAGAAGAGACCCAGTACTTC.

The CDR3 spells CASSLPKGEETQYF. As DNA, the CDR3 is TGTGCCAGCAGCTTGCCCAAGGGGGAAGAGACCCAGTACTTC. This chain links TRBV5-6 with TRBJ2-5, with D maybe TRBD1 (6 bases). The germline V and J ends were trimmed by 1 base and 3 bases, with 10 bases remaining between them. CDR3 length: 14 amino acids. The V gene's germline CDR1 is SGHDT and CDR2 YYEEEE.

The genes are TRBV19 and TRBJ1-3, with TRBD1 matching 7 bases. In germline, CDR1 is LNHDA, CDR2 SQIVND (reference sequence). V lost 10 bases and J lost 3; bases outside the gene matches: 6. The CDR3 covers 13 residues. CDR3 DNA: TGTGCCACGGGACAGTACTATGGAAACACCATATATTTT. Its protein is CATGQYYGNTIYF.

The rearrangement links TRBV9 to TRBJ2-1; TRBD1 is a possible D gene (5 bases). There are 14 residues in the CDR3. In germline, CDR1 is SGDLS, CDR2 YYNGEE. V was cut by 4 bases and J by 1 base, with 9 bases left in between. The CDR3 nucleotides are TGTGCCAGCAGCTCCCCAGGGTCCTACAATGAGCAGTTCTTC. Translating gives CASSSPGSYNEQFF.

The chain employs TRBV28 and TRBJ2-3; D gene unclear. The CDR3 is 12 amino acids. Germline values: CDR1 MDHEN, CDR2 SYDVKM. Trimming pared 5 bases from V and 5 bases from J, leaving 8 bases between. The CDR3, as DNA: TGTGCCAGCAGTGTCCAGGAAGATACGCAGTATTTT. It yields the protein CASSVQEDTQYF. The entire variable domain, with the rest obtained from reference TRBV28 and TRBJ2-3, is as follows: DVKVTQSSRYLVKRTGEKVFLECVQDMDHENMFWYRQDPGLGLRLIYFSYDVKMKEKGDIPEGYSVSREKKERFSLILESASTNQTSMYLCASSVQEDTQYFGPGTRLTVL.

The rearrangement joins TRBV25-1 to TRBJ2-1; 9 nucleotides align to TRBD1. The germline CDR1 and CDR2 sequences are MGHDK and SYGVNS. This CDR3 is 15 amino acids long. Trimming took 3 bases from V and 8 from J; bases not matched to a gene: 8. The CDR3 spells CASSDRGTGWDEQFF. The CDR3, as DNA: TGTGCCAGCAGTGACCGTGGGACAGGGTGGGATGAGCAGTTCTTC. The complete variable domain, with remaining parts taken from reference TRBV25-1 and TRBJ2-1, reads EADIYQTPRYLVIGTGKKITLECSQTMGHDKMYWYQQDPGMELHLIHYSYGVNSTEKGDLSSESTVSRIRTEHFPLTLESARPSHTSQYLCASSDRGTGWDEQFFGPGTRLTVL.

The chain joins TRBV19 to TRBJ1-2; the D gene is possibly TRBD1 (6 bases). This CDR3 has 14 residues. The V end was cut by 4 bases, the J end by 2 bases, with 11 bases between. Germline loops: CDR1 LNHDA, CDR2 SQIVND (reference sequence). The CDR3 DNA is TGTGCCAGTAGTAAACGGACAGAGAACTATGGCTACACCTTC. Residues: CASSKRTENYGYTF.

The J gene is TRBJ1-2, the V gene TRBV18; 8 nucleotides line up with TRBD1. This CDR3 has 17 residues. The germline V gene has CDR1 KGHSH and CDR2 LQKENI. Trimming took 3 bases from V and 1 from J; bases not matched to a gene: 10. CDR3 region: CASSPRAGGEGNYGYTF. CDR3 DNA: TGTGCCAGCTCACCGAGGGCAGGGGGCGAAGGTAACTATGGCTACACCTTC.

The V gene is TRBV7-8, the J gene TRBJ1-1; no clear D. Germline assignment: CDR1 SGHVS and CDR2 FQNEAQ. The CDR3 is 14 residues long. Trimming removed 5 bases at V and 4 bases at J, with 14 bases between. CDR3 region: CASSTAGVGTEAFF. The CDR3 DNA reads TGTGCCAGCAGCACGGCCGGGGTTGGCACTGAAGCTTTCTTT.

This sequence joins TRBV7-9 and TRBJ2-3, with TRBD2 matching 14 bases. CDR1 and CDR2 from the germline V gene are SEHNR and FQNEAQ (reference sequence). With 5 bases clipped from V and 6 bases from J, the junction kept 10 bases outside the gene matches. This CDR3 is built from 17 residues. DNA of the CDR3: TGTGCCAGCAGCCCACCGGGACTAGCGGGAGTGGGGGATACGCAGTATTTT. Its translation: CASSPPGLAGVGDTQYF.

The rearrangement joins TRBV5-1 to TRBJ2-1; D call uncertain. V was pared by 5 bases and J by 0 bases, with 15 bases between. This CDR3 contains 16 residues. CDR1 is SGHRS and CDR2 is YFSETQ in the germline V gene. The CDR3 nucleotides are TGCGCCAGCAGTCAATCCAGGCAGAGCTCCTACAATGAGCAGTTCTTC. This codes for CASSQSRQSSYNEQFF.

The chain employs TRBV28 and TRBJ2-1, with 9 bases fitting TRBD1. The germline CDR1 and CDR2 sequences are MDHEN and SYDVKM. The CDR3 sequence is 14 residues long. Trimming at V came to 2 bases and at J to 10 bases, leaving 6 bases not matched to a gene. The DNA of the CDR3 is TGTGCCAGCAGTTTAGGGGGACAGGGCAACGAGCAGTTCTTC. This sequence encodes CASSLGGQGNEQFF.